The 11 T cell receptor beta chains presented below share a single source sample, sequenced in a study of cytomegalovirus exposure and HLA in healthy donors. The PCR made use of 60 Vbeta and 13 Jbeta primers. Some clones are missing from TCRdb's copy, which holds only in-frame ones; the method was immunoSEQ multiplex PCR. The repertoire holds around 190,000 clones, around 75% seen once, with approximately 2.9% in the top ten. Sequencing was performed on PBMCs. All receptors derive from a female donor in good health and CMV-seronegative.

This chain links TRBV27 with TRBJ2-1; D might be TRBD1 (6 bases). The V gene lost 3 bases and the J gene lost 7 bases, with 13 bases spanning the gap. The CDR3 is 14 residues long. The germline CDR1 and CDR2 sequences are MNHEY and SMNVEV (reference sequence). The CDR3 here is CASSFGGGLNEQFF. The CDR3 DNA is TGTGCCAGCAGTTTTGGGGGCGGGTTGAATGAGCAGTTCTTC.

The CDR3 DNA follows: TGTGCCAGCAGCTTAGCGGGAGTGAGGGAAGAGACCCAGTACTTC. Translating it yields CASSLAGVREETQYF. The rearrangement joins TRBV7-3 to TRBJ2-5; 7 nucleotides match TRBD2. Unmatched junction bases numbered 6, after V lost 2 bases and J lost 3 bases. The CDR3 runs to 15 residues. Germline assignment: CDR1 SGHTA and CDR2 FQGTGA.

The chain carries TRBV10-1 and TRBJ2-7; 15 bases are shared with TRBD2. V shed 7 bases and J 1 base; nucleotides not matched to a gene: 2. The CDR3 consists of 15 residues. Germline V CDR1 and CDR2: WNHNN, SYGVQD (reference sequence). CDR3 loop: CASIGLAGGSYEQYF. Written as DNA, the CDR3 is TGCGCCAGCATCGGACTAGCGGGGGGGTCCTACGAGCAGTACTTC.

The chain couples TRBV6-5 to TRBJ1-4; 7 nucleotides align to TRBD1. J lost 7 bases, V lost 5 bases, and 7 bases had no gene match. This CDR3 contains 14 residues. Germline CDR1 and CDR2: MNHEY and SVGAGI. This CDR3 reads CASSDRDGSEKLFF. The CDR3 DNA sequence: TGTGCCAGCAGTGACAGGGACGGTAGTGAAAAACTGTTTTTT.

The DNA for the CDR3 is TGTGCCTGGAGTGTTGGCGGGGGGGCCGCAGATACGCAGTATTTT. Translation gives CAWSVGGGAADTQYF. The chain uses TRBV30 and TRBJ2-3; 9 bases fit TRBD2. The trim removed 0 bases at V and 4 bases at J, leaving 5 bases unmatched. Germline assignment: CDR1 GTSNPN and CDR2 SVGIG (reference sequence). The CDR3 has 15 residues.

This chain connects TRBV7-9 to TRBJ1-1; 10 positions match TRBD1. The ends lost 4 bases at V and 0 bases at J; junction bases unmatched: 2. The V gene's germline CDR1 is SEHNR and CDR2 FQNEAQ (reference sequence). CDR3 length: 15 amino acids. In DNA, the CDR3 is TGTGCCAGCAGCTCCGGGACAGGGGTGAACACTGAAGCTTTCTTT. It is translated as CASSSGTGVNTEAFF.

CDR3 amino acids: CATRQGFYEQYF. Written as DNA, the CDR3 is TGTGCCACCCGCCAGGGGTTCTACGAGCAGTACTTC. The genes are TRBV6-1 and TRBJ2-7; maybe TRBD1 (6 bases). The CDR3 length is 12 residues. Per germline, CDR1 MNHNS and CDR2 SASEGT. V dropped 10 bases and J dropped 3 bases, with 13 bases sitting between them.

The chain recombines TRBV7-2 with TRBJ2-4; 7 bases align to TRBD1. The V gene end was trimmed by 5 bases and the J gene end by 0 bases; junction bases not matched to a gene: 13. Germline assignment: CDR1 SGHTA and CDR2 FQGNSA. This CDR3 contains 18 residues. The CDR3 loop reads CASSVPGTADLAKNIQYF. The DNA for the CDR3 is TGTGCCAGCAGCGTACCCGGGACAGCAGACTTAGCCAAAAACATTCAGTACTTC. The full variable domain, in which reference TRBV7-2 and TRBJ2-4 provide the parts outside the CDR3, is GAGVSQSPSNKVTEKGKDVELRCDPISGHTALYWYRQSLGQGLEFLIYFQGNSAPDKSGLPSDRFSAERTGGSVSTLTIQRTQQEDSAVYLCASSVPGTADLAKNIQYFGAGTRLSVL.

CDR3 protein: CASSEARQGGGYTF. For the CDR3, the DNA is TGTGCCAGCAGTGAAGCGCGGCAGGGTGGGGGCTACACCTTC. This chain links TRBV2 with TRBJ1-2; weak D call: TRBD1 (5 bases). The CDR3 has 14 amino acids. CDR1 is SNHLY, CDR2 FYNNEI, per germline. Trimming removed 0 bases from V and 8 bases from J, with 13 bases in between.

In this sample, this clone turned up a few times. The CDR3 reads CASSEAGTVLLPYNEQFF. The CDR3 nucleotides read TGTGCCAGTAGTGAGGCGGGGACAGTCCTCCTCCCTTACAATGAGCAGTTCTTC. This chain links TRBV19 with TRBJ2-1, with D possibly being TRBD1 (7 bases). V lost 5 bases to trimming and J lost 4 bases, with 24 bases between them. There are 18 residues in the CDR3. The germline CDR1 and CDR2 sequences are LNHDA and SQIVND (reference sequence).

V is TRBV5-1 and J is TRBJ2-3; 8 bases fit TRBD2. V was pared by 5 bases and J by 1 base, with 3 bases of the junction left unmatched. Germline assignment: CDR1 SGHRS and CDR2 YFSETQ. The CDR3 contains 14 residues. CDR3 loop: CASSPGGGTDTQYF. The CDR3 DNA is TGCGCCAGCAGTCCGGGAGGGGGCACAGATACGCAGTATTTT.